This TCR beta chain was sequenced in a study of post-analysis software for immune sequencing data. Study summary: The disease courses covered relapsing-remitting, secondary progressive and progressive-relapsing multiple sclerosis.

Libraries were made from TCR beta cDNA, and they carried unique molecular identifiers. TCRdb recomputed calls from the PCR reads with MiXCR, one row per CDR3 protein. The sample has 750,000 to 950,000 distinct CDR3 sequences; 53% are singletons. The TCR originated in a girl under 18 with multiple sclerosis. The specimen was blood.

CDR3 nucleotide sequence: TGTGCCAGCAGTTACCAAAGAGCGCGTGGGGCCAACGTCCTGACTTTC. Amino acids: CASSYQRARGANVLTF. The chain uses TRBV6-6 and TRBJ2-6; no clear D gene. Germline values: CDR1 MNHNY, CDR2 SVGAGI (reference sequence). Trimming took off 2 bases at V and 3 bases at J, with 11 bases between the two ends. The CDR3 contains 16 residues.